This section outlines one T cell receptor beta chain sequence together with its context. With 5 bases clipped from V and 5 bases from J, the junction kept 5 bases outside the gene matches. CDR1 and CDR2 from the germline V gene are LNHNV and YYDKDF (reference sequence). The CDR3 is 14 amino acids. This entry belongs to a study of blood T cell repertoires in COVID-19. Across the whole study: Sample material is recorded as cDNA or gDNA derived from T cells, B-cell-depleted T cells, or PBMCs.

In the original processing: The authors estimated nucleated cell counts from reference gene primer amplification. Generated by immunoSEQ multiplex PCR, the TCRdb table keeps only in-frame clones and is missing some. That table is the source of V, J and clone size, and D and trimming were worked out from the DNA. Of some 110,000 clones detected, around four fifths appear once; the ten largest clones hold about 0.8%. This chain connects TRBV15 to TRBJ2-7; 11 nucleotides agree with TRBD1. The TCR sequence derives from a woman between 70 and 85 years old with acute or convalescent COVID-19. The sequenced sample was peripheral blood. CDR3 nucleotides: TGTGCCACCAGCCGTGGGACAGGGGGAAACGAGCAGTACTTC. This sequence encodes CATSRGTGGNEQYF.